Below, 27 T cell receptor beta chains from the same sample are listed, as sequenced in a study of cytomegalovirus exposure and HLA in healthy donors. The repertoire was sequenced with immunoSEQ multiplex PCR; TCRdb's copy has only in-frame clones and lacks some. The table has 150,000 to 200,000 clones, roughly 82% seen once. Sequencing input: PBMCs. These receptors originate from a man aged 18-30 years in good health and CMV-seropositive.

The chain combines TRBV13 with TRBJ2-7; 8 bases fit TRBD1. This CDR3 has 16 amino acids. Trimming at V came to 4 bases and at J to 2 bases, leaving 10 bases not matched to a gene. Germline CDR1 PRHDT, CDR2 FYEKMQ (reference sequence). CDR3: CASSSLDRVGTYEQYF. DNA for the CDR3: TGTGCCAGCAGCTCCCTGGACAGGGTGGGGACCTACGAGCAGTACTTC.

The V and J genes are TRBV6-6 and TRBJ2-5; no clear D. Trimming removed 6 bases at V and 2 bases at J, with 4 bases between. This CDR3 has 11 residues. Germline-derived CDR1 and CDR2 are MNHNY and SVGAGI (reference sequence). The CDR3 reads CASSTQETQYF. In DNA form, the CDR3 reads TGTGCCAGCAGCACTCAAGAGACCCAGTACTTC.

This chain connects TRBV11-3 to TRBJ2-3; 8 bases align to TRBD2. The germline V gene encodes CDR1 SGHNT and CDR2 YENEEA. This CDR3 is 14 amino acids long. Trimming took 3 bases from V and 4 from J; bases not matched to a gene: 3. The CDR3 spells CASSFGGVADTQYF. The CDR3 DNA reads as TGTGCCAGCAGCTTCGGGGGGGTGGCAGATACGCAGTATTTT.

V usage is TRBV29-1 and J usage is TRBJ2-3, with 13 bases identical to TRBD2. Germline V gene lookup returns CDR1 SQVTM and CDR2 ANQGSEA. CDR3 length: 17 amino acids. J was trimmed by 3 bases and V by 0 bases; bases with no gene match: 6. CDR3 in amino acids: CSVEDPTSGRGTDTQYF. CDR3 sequence (DNA): TGCAGCGTTGAAGATCCTACTAGCGGGAGGGGGACAGATACGCAGTATTTT.

The J gene is TRBJ2-5, the V gene TRBV27, with 8 bases matching TRBD2. Trimming at V came to 4 bases and at J to 9 bases, leaving 10 bases not matched to a gene. The length of the CDR3 is 14 residues. Germline CDR1 reads MNHEY; CDR2 reads SMNVEV (reference sequence). The CDR3 sequence is CASSSPSGRDPQYF. The CDR3 nucleotides are TGTGCCAGCAGTTCCCCTAGCGGGCGGGACCCCCAGTACTTC.

The CDR3 nucleotides are TGCGCCAGCGCCGGGGTCTCCTACAATGAGCAGTTCTTC. As protein: CASAGVSYNEQFF. V is TRBV5-1 and J is TRBJ2-1; D is possibly TRBD2 (5 bases). Germline V gene lookup returns CDR1 SGHRS and CDR2 YFSETQ. The CDR3 covers 13 residues. The germline V and J ends were trimmed by 7 bases and 0 bases, with 8 bases remaining between them.

CDR3 sequence reads: CASSSILRAGAYEQYF. The CDR3 bases are TGTGCCAGCAGCTCAATCTTGAGGGCAGGGGCCTACGAGCAGTACTTC. The chain couples TRBV7-9 to TRBJ2-7; maybe TRBD1 (6 bases). V gave up 4 bases and J gave up 2 bases, with 18 bases separating them. Germline V gene data show CDR1 as SEHNR and CDR2 as FQNEAQ (reference sequence). This CDR3 has 16 amino acids. Together with reference TRBV7-9 and TRBJ2-7, the CDR3 gives the full variable domain: DTGVSQNPRHKITKRGQNVTFRCDPISEHNRLYWYRQTLGQGPEFLTYFQNEAQLEKSRLLSDRFSAERPKGSFSTLEIQRTEQGDSAMYLCASSSILRAGAYEQYFGPGTRLTVT.

CDR3 sequence (DNA): TGTGCCAGCAGCGGAAGAGCGGGACGCACAGATACGCAGTATTTT. Amino acids: CASSGRAGRTDTQYF. The J gene is TRBJ2-3, the V gene TRBV9; 7 bases are a match to TRBD2. CDR1 is SGDLS, CDR2 YYNGEE, per germline. This CDR3 is built from 15 residues. Trimming at V came to 3 bases and at J to 1 base, leaving 5 bases not matched to a gene.

V usage is TRBV28 and J usage is TRBJ1-2; D is uncertain. CDR3 length equals 14 residues. The V end was cut by 2 bases, the J end by 4 bases, with 11 bases between. Germline values: CDR1 MDHEN, CDR2 SYDVKM. CDR3 sequence reads: CASSLGRRFYGYTF. In DNA form, the CDR3 reads TGTGCCAGCAGTTTAGGCCGCAGGTTCTATGGCTACACCTTC.

The V and J genes are TRBV19 and TRBJ2-3, with D maybe TRBD1 (6 bases). The V gene's germline CDR1 is LNHDA and CDR2 SQIVND (reference sequence). Trimming shortened V by 6 bases and J by 4 bases, and 17 bases separated the two germline ends. CDR3 length equals 15 residues. The CDR3 here is CASRVQGGRPDTQYF. DNA for the CDR3: TGTGCCAGTAGGGTACAGGGTGGTAGGCCAGATACGCAGTATTTT.

This chain uses TRBV7-8 with TRBJ2-3; 11 bases align to TRBD2. Unmatched junction bases numbered 10, after V lost 5 bases and J lost 0 bases. Germline V gives CDR1 SGHVS, CDR2 FQNEAQ. CDR3 length equals 18 residues. The chain's CDR3 is CASSPTSGGRTSTDTQYF. CDR3 sequence (DNA): TGTGCCAGCAGCCCTACTAGCGGGGGCCGAACTAGCACAGATACGCAGTATTTT. The variable domain in full, completed from reference TRBV7-8 and TRBJ2-3, reads GAGVSQSPRYKVAKRGQDVALRCDPISGHVSLFWYQQALGQGPEFLTYFQNEAQLDKSGLPSDRFFAERPEGSVSTLKIQRTQQEDSAVYLCASSPTSGGRTSTDTQYFGPGTRLTVL.

The chain recombines TRBV6-1 with TRBJ2-1; perhaps TRBD1 as D (6 bases). Germline CDR1 and CDR2: MNHNS and SASEGT. The CDR3 is 15 residues long. Trimming shortened V by 6 bases and J by 3 bases, and 15 bases separated the two germline ends. The CDR3: CASRPKGGSYNEQFF. In DNA form, the CDR3 reads TGTGCCAGCAGGCCCAAAGGGGGAAGCTACAATGAGCAGTTCTTC.

V usage is TRBV2 and J usage is TRBJ2-7; D may be TRBD2 (6 bases). CDR1 and CDR2 (germline): SNHLY, FYNNEI. CDR3 length equals 13 residues. Trimming took 7 bases from V and 2 from J, leaving 12 bases between them. CDR3: CASNPGLAYEQYF. CDR3 sequence (DNA): TGTGCCAGCAACCCGGGACTGGCCTACGAGCAGTACTTC.

This chain connects TRBV29-1 to TRBJ2-1; 13 bases fit TRBD2. The length of the CDR3 is 14 residues. V was clipped by 6 bases and J by 8 bases; unmatched bases: 7. Germline assignment: CDR1 SQVTM and CDR2 ANQGSEA. CDR3 coding DNA: TGCAGCGTCGATGGACTAGCGGGAGATGATGAGCAGTTCTTC. This codes for CSVDGLAGDDEQFF.

This clone was seen only once. V gene TRBV16 combines with J gene TRBJ1-1; TRBD1 matches at 9 bases. V trimming: 4 bases; J trimming: 7 bases; junction bases outside the gene matches: 10. This CDR3 is built from 15 residues. The germline V gene has CDR1 KGHSY and CDR2 FQNENV. CDR3 amino acids: CASSPGQGPRVEAFF. CDR3 in DNA: TGTGCCAGCAGCCCCGGACAGGGGCCGAGAGTTGAAGCTTTCTTT. Drawing the rest from reference TRBV16 and TRBJ1-1, the complete variable domain is GEEVAQTPKHLVRGEGQKAKLYCAPIKGHSYVFWYQQVLKNEFKFLISFQNENVFDETGMPKERFSAKCLPNSPCSLEIQATKLEDSAVYFCASSPGQGPRVEAFFGQGTRLTVV.

This chain joins TRBV7-8 and TRBJ2-3, with 7 positions matching TRBD2. Germline CDR1 SGHVS, CDR2 FQNEAQ. With 1 base clipped from V and 6 bases from J, the junction kept 10 bases outside the gene matches. The CDR3 loop spans 16 amino acids. The CDR3 is CASSLGVTGAGDTQYF. CDR3 bases: TGTGCCAGCAGCTTAGGTGTAACGGGAGCGGGGGATACGCAGTATTTT.

The chain employs TRBV27 and TRBJ2-2; no reliable D call. Germline CDR1 MNHEY, CDR2 SMNVEV (reference sequence). CDR3 size: 13 residues. V was shortened by 8 bases and J by 1 base, with 8 bases between the two germline ends. The CDR3 loop is CASALVNTGELFF. The CDR3, as DNA: TGTGCCAGCGCGCTAGTGAACACCGGGGAGCTGTTTTTT.

The chain employs TRBV28 and TRBJ2-5; possible D gene TRBD2, 6 bases. Germline CDR1 is MDHEN and CDR2 is SYDVKM. V lost 1 base and J lost 4, with 7 bases in between. The CDR3 length is 13 residues. The CDR3 DNA reads TGTGCCAGCAGTTTATTCGGGGGAGAGACCCAGTACTTC. Protein sequence: CASSLFGGETQYF. Based on the CDR3 plus reference TRBV28 and TRBJ2-5, the full variable domain is DVKVTQSSRYLVKRTGEKVFLECVQDMDHENMFWYRQDPGLGLRLIYFSYDVKMKEKGDIPEGYSVSREKKERFSLILESASTNQTSMYLCASSLFGGETQYFGPGTRLLVL.

J is TRBJ2-1 and V is TRBV27; 11 nucleotides match TRBD2. Losses at the gene ends were 5 bases for V and 9 bases for J; bases not matched to a gene: 6. CDR3 length equals 14 residues. Germline CDR1 is MNHEY and CDR2 is SMNVEV (reference sequence). Here the CDR3 reads CASSLLAGEVEQFF. CDR3 nucleotide sequence: TGTGCCAGCAGTCTACTAGCGGGAGAGGTTGAGCAGTTCTTC.

This chain connects TRBV29-1 to TRBJ2-7; 7 nucleotides align to TRBD2. This CDR3 is 13 amino acids long. CDR1 SQVTM and CDR2 ANQGSEA come from the germline V gene. The J segment lost 2 bases and the V segment lost 7 bases, leaving 8 bases of the junction unmatched. The CDR3 loop is CSARGVTTYEQYF. The CDR3 DNA reads as TGCAGCGCCCGGGGGGTTACCACCTACGAGCAGTACTTC.

The chain recombines TRBV5-4 with TRBJ1-2; the match to TRBD1 covers 7 bases. Per germline, CDR1 SGHNT and CDR2 YYREEE (reference sequence). V was pared by 3 bases and J by 7 bases, with 9 bases of the junction left unmatched. The CDR3 is 14 amino acids. The CDR3 coding sequence is TGTGCCAGCAGCTCTCTCCGAGACAGGGTTGGCTACACCTTC. This codes for CASSSLRDRVGYTF.

V is TRBV19 and J is TRBJ1-2; 10 positions match TRBD1. CDR1 and CDR2 from the germline V gene are LNHDA and SQIVND (reference sequence). V lost 9 bases, J lost 8 bases, and 12 bases stayed unmatched. CDR3 length equals 14 residues. Here the CDR3 reads CASGLGQGGLGYTF. The CDR3 DNA reads as TGTGCCAGCGGACTCGGACAGGGGGGCTTGGGCTACACCTTC. The variable domain in full, with the rest retrieved from reference TRBV19 and TRBJ1-2, is DGGITQSPKYLFRKEGQNVTLSCEQNLNHDAMYWYRQDPGQGLRLIYYSQIVNDFQKGDIAEGYSVSREKKESFPLTVTSAQKNPTAFYLCASGLGQGGLGYTFGSGTRLTVV.

The rearrangement links TRBV5-4 to TRBJ1-5, with D perhaps TRBD1 (6 bases). CDR3 length: 17 amino acids. V was clipped by 7 bases and J by 2 bases, with 22 bases between them. From germline, CDR1 is SGHNT and CDR2 YYREEE (reference sequence). DNA for the CDR3: TGTGCCAGCCACCGAGGGGGGGGCAGATATCGCAATCAGCCCCAGCATTTT. This codes for CASHRGGGRYRNQPQHF.

The CDR3 region is CASSLGGRLYNEQFF. The CDR3 nucleotides are TGTGCCAGCAGCTTGGGCGGGAGATTATACAATGAGCAGTTCTTC. V usage is TRBV7-2 and J usage is TRBJ2-1; 7 nucleotides match TRBD2. J was trimmed by 4 bases and V by 3 bases; bases with no gene match: 6. The CDR3 covers 15 residues. CDR1 and CDR2 (germline): SGHTA, FQGNSA.

The chain links TRBV28 to TRBJ1-2, with no clear D. CDR1 is MDHEN, CDR2 SYDVKM, per germline. The CDR3 runs 13 residues. V was cut by 4 bases and J by 8 bases, with 14 bases left in between. This CDR3 reads CASSSFPGRGYTF. DNA of the CDR3: TGTGCCAGCAGTTCCTTCCCCGGTCGGGGCTACACCTTC.

The chain joins TRBV5-6 to TRBJ1-2; 8 positions match TRBD1. V lost 4 bases and J lost 7; bases outside the gene matches: 6. Germline CDR1 SGHDT, CDR2 YYEEEE. The CDR3 loop spans 13 amino acids. CDR3 DNA: TGTGCCAGCAGCCTAGGACAGGGCTCTGGCTACACCTTC. This sequence encodes CASSLGQGSGYTF.

The chain recombines TRBV28 with TRBJ2-4, with a weak D call TRBD2 (5 bases). V lost 6 bases and J 3 bases, leaving 12 bases between the germline ends. There are 14 residues in the CDR3. Germline V gene sequence: CDR1 MDHEN, CDR2 SYDVKM. CDR3: CASRPPGSKNIQYF. DNA for the CDR3: TGTGCCAGCAGACCTCCTGGGAGCAAAAACATTCAGTACTTC.